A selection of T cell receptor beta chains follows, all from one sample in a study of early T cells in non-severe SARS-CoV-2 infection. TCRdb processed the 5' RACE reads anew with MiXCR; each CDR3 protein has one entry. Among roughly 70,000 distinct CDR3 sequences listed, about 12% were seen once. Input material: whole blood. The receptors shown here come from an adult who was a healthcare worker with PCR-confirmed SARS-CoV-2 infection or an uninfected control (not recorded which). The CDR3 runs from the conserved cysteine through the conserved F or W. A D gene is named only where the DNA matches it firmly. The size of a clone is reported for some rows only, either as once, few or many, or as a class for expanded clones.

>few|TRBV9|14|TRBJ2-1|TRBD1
TGTGCCAGCAGCGCCGGACAGGAGTACAATGAGCAGTTCTTC
CASSAGQEYNEQFF
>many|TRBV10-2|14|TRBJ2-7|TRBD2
TGCGCCAGCAGTGAATGGACTAGCGTAAACGAGCAGTACTTC
CASSEWTSVNEQYF
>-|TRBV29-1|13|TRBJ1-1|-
TGCAGCGTGACACAGGGCGGGGGCACTGAAGCTTTCTTT
CSVTQGGGTEAFF
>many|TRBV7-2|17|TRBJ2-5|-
TGTGCCAGCAGCTTATTTCTTGGGTTGACAGGCCAAGAGACCCAGTACTTC
CASSLFLGLTGQETQYF
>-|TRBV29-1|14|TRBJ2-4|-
TGCAGCGTTGAACTAAACGGAGCCAAAAACATTCAGTACTTC
CSVELNGAKNIQYF
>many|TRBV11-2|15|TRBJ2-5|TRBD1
TGTGCCAGCAGCTTCGGGGACAGGGACCAAGAGACCCAGTACTTC
CASSFGDRDQETQYF
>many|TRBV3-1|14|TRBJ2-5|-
TGTGCCAGCAGCCTCGTGGGACTCGGAGAGACCCAGTACTTC
CASSLVGLGETQYF
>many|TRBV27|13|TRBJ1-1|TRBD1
TGTGCCAGCAGTTTCCACGGACAGGGGGAAGCTTTCTTT
CASSFHGQGEAFF
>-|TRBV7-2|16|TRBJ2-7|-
TGTGCCAGCAGCTTAGCAGTTTGGCCGCCCTCCTACGAGCAGTACTTC
CASSLAVWPPSYEQYF
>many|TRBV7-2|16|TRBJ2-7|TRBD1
TGTGCCAGCAGCCGACATGCGGGACAGGGGGCCTACGAGCAGTACTTC
CASSRHAGQGAYEQYF
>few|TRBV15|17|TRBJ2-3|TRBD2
TGTGCCACCAGCAGAGATGGTCCAGCGGGGCCCACAGATACGCAGTATTTT
CATSRDGPAGPTDTQYF
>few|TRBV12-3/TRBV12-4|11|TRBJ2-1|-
TGTGCCGCCGGCTGGGGGAATGAGCAGTTCTTC
CAAGWGNEQFF
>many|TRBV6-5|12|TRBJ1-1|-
TGTGCCAGCGGGGACACAAACACTGAAGCTTTCTTT
CASGDTNTEAFF
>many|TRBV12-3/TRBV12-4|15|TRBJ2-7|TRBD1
TGTGCCAGCAGTTTAGTTCGGACAGGGGGAAACGAGCAGTACTTC
CASSLVRTGGNEQYF
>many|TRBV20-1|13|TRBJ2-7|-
TGCAGTGCTAGAGCCGGTACAGGCCACGAGCAGTACTTC
CSARAGTGHEQYF
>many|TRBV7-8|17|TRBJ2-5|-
TGTGCCAGCAGCTTAGCGGGGTTGGGAGGACGACAAGAGACCCCGTACTTC
CASSLAGLGGRQETPYF
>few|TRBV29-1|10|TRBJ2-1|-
TGCAGCGTTGAAGATGAGGAACAGTTCTTC
CSVEDEEQFF
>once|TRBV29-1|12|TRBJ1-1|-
TGCAGCGTCAGAGAAGGGAACACTGAAGCTTTCTTT
CSVREGNTEAFF
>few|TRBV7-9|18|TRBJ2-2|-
TGTGCCAGCAGCCTCGCCGGGACCAACTGGGGGATCACCGGGGAGCTGTTTTTT
CASSLAGTNWGITGELFF
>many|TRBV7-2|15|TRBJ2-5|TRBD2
TGTGCCAGCAGTTCACTAGCGGGGGGGCCTGGGACCCAGTACTTC
CASSSLAGGPGTQYF
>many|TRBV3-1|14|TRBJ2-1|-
TGTGCCAGCAGCCAAGATCAGACCAGCAATGAGCAGTTCTTC
CASSQDQTSNEQFF
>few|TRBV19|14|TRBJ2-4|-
TGTGCCAGTAGTCGACTAGATTCAGTAAACATTCAGTACTTC
CASSRLDSVNIQYF